This T cell receptor (beta chain) emerged from a study of cytomegalovirus exposure and HLA in healthy donors. The PCR was carried out with 60 Vbeta primers and 13 Jbeta primers. The method was immunoSEQ multiplex PCR; TCRdb's version includes in-frame clones alone and lacks a portion of them. Of approximately 160,000 clones in the sample, over 70% are singletons; the top ten hold 5.7%. Study conclusions and caveats: One later analysis reportedly identified an Asian-associated ancestry cluster that showed fewer N-insertions than the approximately 710-donor mean. Links to common viral pathogens appeared, in a later analysis, for several of the most significant clusters.

The ends lost 3 bases at V and 4 bases at J; junction bases unmatched: 6. Per the germline V gene, CDR1 is MNHEY and CDR2 is SMNVEV (reference sequence). The CDR3 length is 15 residues. This clone occurred a few times. The target antigen is unknown. Sequencing was carried out using PBMCs. The TCR comes from a man aged 30 to 39 in good health and CMV-seropositive. The chain has TRBV27 and TRBJ2-7; 10 bases map to TRBD2. The CDR3 here is CASSFAASGSYEQYF. CDR3 sequence (DNA): TGTGCCAGCAGTTTCGCGGCTAGCGGGAGTTACGAGCAGTACTTC.